This T cell receptor (beta chain) was documented in a study of tumor-infiltrating lymphocytes in primary liver carcinoma. Unsorted bulk tissue, about 17-33 mg of it, served as the source for co-extraction of RNA and DNA. A word on this clonotype: The target antigen is unknown. At one boundary the junction diverges from the germline segment, which might be a read error.

Whole-study findings and limits: Tumor-blood pairs (like tumor-adjacent pairs) overlapped less than tumor region pairs did.

A primer in the constant region served to generate TCR beta cDNA from approximately 450 ng of total RNA. Libraries covering TCR beta were generated through three nested multiplex PCR rounds (using a slightly modified ARM-PCR). Forward primers for TRBV1-TRBV30 and a C-beta reverse primer served the first two PCR rounds, at around 9 cycles each. One entry per CDR3 protein results from TCRdb running MiXCR on the multiplex PCR reads. This sample has 55,000 to 70,000 distinct CDR3 sequences; 70% to 85% occur once, and the top ten carry approximately 50%. The CDR3 is 16 amino acids. Germline lookup yields CDR1 MNHNS and CDR2 SASEGT.

This chain joins TRBV6-1 and TRBJ2-1, with D uncertain. The clonotype comes from a man aged 35-49 years with primary liver carcinoma and hepatitis B virus infection. Material for sequencing was liver tumor tissue from sampling region 2. The subset here: tumor region T2, inferior pole. CDR3 bases: TGTGACAGCAGTCATGGGCTGAGGCGAGACTACAATGAGCAGTTCTTC. Translated, it gives CDSSHGLRRDYNEQFF.